This T cell receptor beta chain stems from a study of CD8 T cells in Susac syndrome. Reverse transcription of roughly 0.45 to 1 ug RNA used random hexamers. Via MiXCR, TCRdb re-called the immunoSEQ multiplex PCR reads, giving one row per CDR3 protein. The sample has 180,000 or so distinct CDR3 sequences, around 94% seen once. Germline V CDR1 and CDR2: SGHTA, FQGNSA. The CDR3 covers 14 residues. Trimming removed 5 bases from V and 2 bases from J, with 12 bases in between. Specimen: CD4+ T cells from PBMCs. The clonotype was recovered from a human donor in good health. The genes are TRBV7-2 and TRBJ1-2; the D is unclear. CDR3 protein: CASSPREGNYGYTF. CDR3 coding DNA: TGTGCCAGCAGCCCCCGGGAGGGAAACTATGGCTACACCTTC.